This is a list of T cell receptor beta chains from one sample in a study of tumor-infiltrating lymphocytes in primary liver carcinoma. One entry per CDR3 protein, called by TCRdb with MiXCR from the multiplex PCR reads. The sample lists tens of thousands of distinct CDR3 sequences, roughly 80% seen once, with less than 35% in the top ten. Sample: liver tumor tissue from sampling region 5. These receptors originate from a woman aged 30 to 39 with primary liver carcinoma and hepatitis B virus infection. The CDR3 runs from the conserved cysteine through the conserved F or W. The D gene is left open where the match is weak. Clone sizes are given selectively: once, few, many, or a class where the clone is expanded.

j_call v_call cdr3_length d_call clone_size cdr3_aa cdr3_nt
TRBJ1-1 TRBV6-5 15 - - CASYGGSGRGTEAFF TGTGCCAGTTACGGGGGCAGCGGAAGAGGAACTGAAGCTTTCTTT
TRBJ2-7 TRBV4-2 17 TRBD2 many CATTGLAGVYKSYEQYF TGTGCCACTACTGGACTAGCGGGAGTTTATAAGTCCTACGAGCAGTACTTC
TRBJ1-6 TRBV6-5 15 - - CASRERSTPLSPFHF TGTGCTAGCAGGGAAAGGAGTACCCCCCTTTCACCCTTCCACTTT
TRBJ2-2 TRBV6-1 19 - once CTSSETLPGDAANTGELFF TGTACCAGCAGTGAAACCCTTCCCGGGGACGCCGCAAACACCGGGGAGCTGTTTTTT
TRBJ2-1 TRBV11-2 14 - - CASSTRPPWGEQFF TGTGCCAGCAGCACTCGACCGCCGTGGGGTGAGCAGTTCTTC
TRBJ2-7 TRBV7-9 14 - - CASSLPAHRYEKYF TGTGCCAGCAGCCTCCCGGCTCACCGCTACGAGAAGTACTTC
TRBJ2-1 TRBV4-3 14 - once CASSHTELVNKLFF TGCGCCAGCAGCCACACAGAGTTAGTCAATAAGCTGTTCTTC
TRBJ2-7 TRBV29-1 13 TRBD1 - CSAQDRVCYEQYF TGCAGCGCTCAGGACAGGGTGTGCTACGAGCAGTACTTC
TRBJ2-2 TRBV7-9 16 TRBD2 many CASSLGLAGVAGELFF TGTGCCAGCAGCTTAGGGCTAGCGGGAGTTGCCGGGGAGCTGTTTTTT
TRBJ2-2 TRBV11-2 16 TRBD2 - CASSLRLADNTGELFF TGTGCCAGCAGCTTACGACTAGCGGATAACACCGGGGAGCTGTTTTTT
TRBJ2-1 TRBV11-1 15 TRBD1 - CASSLGQGAHNEQFF TGTGCCAGCAGCTTGGGACAGGGAGCTCACAATGAGCAGTTCTTC
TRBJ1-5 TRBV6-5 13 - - CASGKGVRQPQHF TGTGCCAGCGGGAAAGGGGTCCGTCAGCCCCAACATTTT
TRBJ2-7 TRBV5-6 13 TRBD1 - CVGSWDRGVKQYF TGTGTCGGCAGCTGGGACAGGGGTGTCAAGCAGTACTTC
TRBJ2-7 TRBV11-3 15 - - CASSLRPGEAYVQYF TGTGCCAGCAGCTTACGTCCAGGTGAGGCCTACGTACAGTACTTT
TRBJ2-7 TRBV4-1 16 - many CASSQDIGRGPYEQYF TGCGCCAGCAGCCAAGATATTGGCAGGGGCCCCTACGAGCAGTACTTC
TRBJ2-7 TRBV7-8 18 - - CGSSSGRDRTMGSYEQYF TGTGGCAGCAGCTCGGGTCGCGATCGTACTATGGGCTCCTACGAGCAGTACTTC
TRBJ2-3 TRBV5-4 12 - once CASSFSSDTEYF TGTGCCAGCAGCTTCTCCTCAGATACGGAGTATTTT
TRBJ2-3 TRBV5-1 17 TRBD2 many CASSLAVASGLGDTQYF TGCGCCAGCAGCTTGGCCGTCGCTAGCGGACTCGGAGATACGCAGTATTTT
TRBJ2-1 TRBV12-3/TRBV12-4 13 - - CASSLGLFDEQFF TGTGCCAGTAGTTTAGGGTTATTCGACGAGCAGTTCTTC
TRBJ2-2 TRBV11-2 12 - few CASSAEYGKLFF TGTGCCAGCAGCGCGGAGTACGGGAAGTTGTTTTTC
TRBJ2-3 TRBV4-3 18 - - CASSQSVWLGGPDDTHYF TGCGCCAGCAGCCAGTCAGTCTGGCTGGGTGGTCCCGATGATACGCACTATTTT
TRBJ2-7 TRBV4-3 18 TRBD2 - CTTSQAVTGGHINYEQYF TGCACCACCAGTCAAGCTGTGACGGGGGGTCACATTAACTACGAGCAGTACTTC
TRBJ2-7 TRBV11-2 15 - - CASSLETMDLRGQHF TGTGCCAGCAGCCTAGAAACGATGGATCTACGCGGGCAGCACTTC
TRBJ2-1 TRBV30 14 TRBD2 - CAWSTGLAAGDQSF TGTGCCTGGAGTACGGGACTAGCCGCTGGTGATCAGTCCTTC
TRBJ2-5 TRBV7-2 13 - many CASSLGVRETQYF TGTGCCAGCAGCTTAGGAGTCCGAGAGACCCAGTACTTC
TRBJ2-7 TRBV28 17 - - CASSLCPGQSSTYEQYF TGTGCCAGCAGTCTTTGCCCGGGGCAGTCAAGCACCTACGAGCAGTACTTC
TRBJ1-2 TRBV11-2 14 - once CASSLREAKYGHTF TGTGCCAGCAGCTTAAGGGAAGCTAAATATGGCCACACCTTT
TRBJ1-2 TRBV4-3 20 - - CASSQDEGRGRTATNYGYAF TGCGCCAGCAGCCAAGACGAAGGAAGGGGCAGGACCGCTACTAATTATGGCTACGCCTTC
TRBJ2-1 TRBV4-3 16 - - CASSQDLDYVYNGQFF TGCGCCAGCAGCCAAGATTTGGACTACGTCTACAATGGGCAGTTCTTC
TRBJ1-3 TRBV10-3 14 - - CAISVSDSGKTIYF TGTGCCATCAGTGTGTCAGATTCTGGAAAGACCATATATTTT
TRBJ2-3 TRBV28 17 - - CASSFDSMRGGTYTQYF TGTGCCAGCAGCTTTGACAGTATGAGGGGGGGCACATATACGCAGTATTTT
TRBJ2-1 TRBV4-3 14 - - CVSSHTELVNEQFF TGTGTCAGCAGCCACACGGAGTTGGTCAATGAGCAGTTCTTC
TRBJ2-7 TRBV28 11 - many CASSPGDEQYF TGTGCCAGCAGTCCCGGGGACGAGCAGTACTTC
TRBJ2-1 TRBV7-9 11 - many CASERNNEQFF TGTGCCAGCGAGCGAAACAATGAGCAGTTCTTC
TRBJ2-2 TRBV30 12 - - CAWSVLPGKPFF TGTGCCTGGAGTGTACTTCCCGGGAAGCCGTTTTTT
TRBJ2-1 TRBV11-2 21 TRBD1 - CASSLEQGARRERGHYKEQFF TGTGCCAGTAGCTTAGAACAGGGGGCGAGGCGGGAGAGGGGGCACTATAAAGAGCAGTTCTTC
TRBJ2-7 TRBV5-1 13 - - CTSSLVEWYEQYF TGCACCAGCAGCTTGGTCGAGTGGTACGAGCAGTACTTC
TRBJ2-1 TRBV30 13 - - CAWSSGAGNEQFF TGTGCCTGGAGTTCCGGGGCAGGGAATGAGCAATTCTTC
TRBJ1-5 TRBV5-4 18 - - CASSNPAAGGSRADTQHF TGTGCCAGCAGTAACCCGGCGGCCGGCGGGAGTCGGGCAGATACGCAGCATTTT
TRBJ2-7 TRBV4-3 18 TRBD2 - CASSQVVTGGHISYKQYF TGTGCCAGCAGCCAAGTTGTGACGGGGGGTCACATTAGCTACAAGCAGTACTTC
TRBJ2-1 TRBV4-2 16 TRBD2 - CASSQEGGGLYNEQFF TGTGCCAGCAGCCAAGAAGGCGGGGGGCTCTACAATGAGCAGTTCTTC
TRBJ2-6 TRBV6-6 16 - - CASNLMGRSGANVLSF TGTGCCAGCAACCTCATGGGTCGCTCTGGGGCCAACGTCCTGAGTTTC
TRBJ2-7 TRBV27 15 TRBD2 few CASGLRSSGPYEQYF TGTGCCAGCGGTTTACGGTCTAGCGGGCCTTACGAGCAGTACTTC
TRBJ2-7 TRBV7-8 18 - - CTSSSGRGRTMNSYEQYF TGTACCAGCAGCTCGGGTCGCGGTCGTACTATGAACTCCTACGAGCAATACTTC
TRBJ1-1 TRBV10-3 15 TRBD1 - CTISESTGMLTESFF TGTACCATCAGTGAGTCGACAGGGATGTTGACTGAATCTTTCTTT
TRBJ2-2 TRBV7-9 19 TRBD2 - CASSKKGLAARGDAGELSF TGTGCCAGCAGCAAGAAAGGACTAGCGGCCCGAGGTGACGCCGGGGAGCTGTCTTTT
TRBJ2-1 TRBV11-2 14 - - CASSSFYVSNEQFF TGTGCCAGCAGTTCTTTTTATGTGTCCAATGAGCAATTCTTC
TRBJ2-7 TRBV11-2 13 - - CVSSPPGIYEQYF TGTGTCAGCAGCCCTCCGGGGATATACGAGCAGTACTTC
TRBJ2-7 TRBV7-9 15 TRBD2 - CASSYGLAGLYEQYF TGTGCCAGCAGTTACGGACTAGCGGGACTCTACGAGCAGTACTTC
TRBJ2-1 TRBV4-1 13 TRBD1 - CASRPTGVDEQFF TGCGCCAGCAGACCTACAGGGGTCGATGAGCAGTTCTTC
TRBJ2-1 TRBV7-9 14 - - CASSSGCLYNEQLF TGTGCCAGCAGCTCCGGGTGCCTATACAATGAGCAGCTCTTC
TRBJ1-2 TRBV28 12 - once CASCLLPNGYTF TGTGCCAGCTGTCTACTACCCAATGGCTACACCTTC
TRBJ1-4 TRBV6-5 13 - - CASKDSRSEKLFF TGTGCCAGCAAGGATAGCCGGAGTGAAAAATTGTTTTTT
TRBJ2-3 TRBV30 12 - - CACSVQDSAQYF TGTGCCTGTAGTGTACAGGACAGTGCGCAGTATTTT